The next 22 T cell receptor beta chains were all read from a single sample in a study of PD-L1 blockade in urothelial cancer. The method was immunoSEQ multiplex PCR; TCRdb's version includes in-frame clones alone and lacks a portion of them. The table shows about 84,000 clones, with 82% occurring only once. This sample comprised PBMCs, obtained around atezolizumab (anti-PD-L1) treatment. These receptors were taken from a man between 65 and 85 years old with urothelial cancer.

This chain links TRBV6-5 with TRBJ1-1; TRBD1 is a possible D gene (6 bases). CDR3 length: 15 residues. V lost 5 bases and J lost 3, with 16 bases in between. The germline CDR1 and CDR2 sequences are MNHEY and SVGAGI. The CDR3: CASSTIRGGDTEAFF. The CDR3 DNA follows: TGTGCCAGCAGTACGATCAGGGGTGGTGACACTGAAGCTTTCTTT.

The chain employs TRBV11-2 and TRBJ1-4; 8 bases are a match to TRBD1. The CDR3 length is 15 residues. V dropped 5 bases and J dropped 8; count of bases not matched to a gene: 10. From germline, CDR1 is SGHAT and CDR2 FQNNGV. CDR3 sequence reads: CASSQHQGAGEKLFF. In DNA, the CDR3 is TGTGCCAGCAGCCAACATCAGGGGGCGGGGGAAAAACTGTTTTTT. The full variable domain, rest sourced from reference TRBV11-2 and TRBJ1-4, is EAGVAQSPRYKIIEKRQSVAFWCNPISGHATLYWYQQILGQGPKLLIQFQNNGVVDDSQLPKDRFSAERLKGVDSTLKIQPAKLEDSAVYLCASSQHQGAGEKLFFGSGTQLSVL.

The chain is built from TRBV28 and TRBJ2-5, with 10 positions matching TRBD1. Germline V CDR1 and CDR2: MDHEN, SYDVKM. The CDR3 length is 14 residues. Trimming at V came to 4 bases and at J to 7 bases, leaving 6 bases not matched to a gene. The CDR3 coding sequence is TGTGCCAGCAGTTCCGGGACAGGGGTAGTGACCCAGTACTTC. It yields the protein CASSSGTGVVTQYF.

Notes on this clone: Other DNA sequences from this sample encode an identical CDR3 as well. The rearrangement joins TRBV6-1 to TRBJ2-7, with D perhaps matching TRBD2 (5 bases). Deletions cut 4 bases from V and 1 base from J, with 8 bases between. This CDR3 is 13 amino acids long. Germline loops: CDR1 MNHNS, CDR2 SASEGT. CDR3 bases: TGTGCCAGCAGTGTTAGGGAGTCCTACGAGCAGTACTTC. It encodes CASSVRESYEQYF.

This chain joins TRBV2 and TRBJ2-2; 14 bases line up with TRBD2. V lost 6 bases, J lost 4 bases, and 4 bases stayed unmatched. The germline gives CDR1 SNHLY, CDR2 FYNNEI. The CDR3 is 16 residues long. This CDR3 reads CASRAGLAGGTGELFF. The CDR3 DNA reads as TGTGCCAGCAGGGCTGGACTAGCGGGAGGCACCGGGGAGCTGTTTTTT.

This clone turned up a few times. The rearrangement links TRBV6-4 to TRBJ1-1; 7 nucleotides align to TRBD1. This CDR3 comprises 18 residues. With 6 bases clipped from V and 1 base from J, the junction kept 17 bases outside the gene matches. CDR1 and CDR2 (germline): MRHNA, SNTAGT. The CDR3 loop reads CASRPYSVTGQANTEAFF. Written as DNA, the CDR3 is TGTGCCAGCAGACCCTATAGTGTGACCGGACAGGCGAACACTGAAGCTTTCTTT.

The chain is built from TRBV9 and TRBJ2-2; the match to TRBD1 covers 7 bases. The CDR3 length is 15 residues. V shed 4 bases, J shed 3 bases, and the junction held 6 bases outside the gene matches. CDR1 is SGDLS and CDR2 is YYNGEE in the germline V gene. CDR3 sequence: CASSPGQVDTGELFF. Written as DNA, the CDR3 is TGTGCCAGCAGCCCAGGACAGGTTGACACCGGGGAGCTGTTTTTT. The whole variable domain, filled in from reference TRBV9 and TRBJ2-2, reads DSGVTQTPKHLITATGQRVTLRCSPRSGDLSVYWYQQSLDQGLQFLIQYYNGEERAKGNILERFSAQQFPDLHSELNLSSLELGDSALYFCASSPGQVDTGELFFGEGSRLTVL.

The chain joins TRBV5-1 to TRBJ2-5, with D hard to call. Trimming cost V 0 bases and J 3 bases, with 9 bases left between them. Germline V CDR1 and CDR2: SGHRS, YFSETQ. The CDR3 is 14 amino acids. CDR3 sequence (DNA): TGCGCCAGCAGCTTGGGGCAGACAAAAGAGACCCAGTACTTC. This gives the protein CASSLGQTKETQYF.

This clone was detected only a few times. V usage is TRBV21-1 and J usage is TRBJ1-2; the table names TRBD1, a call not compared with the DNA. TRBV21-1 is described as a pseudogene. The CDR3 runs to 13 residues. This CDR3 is CASSSTGIYGYTF. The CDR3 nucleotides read TGTGCCAGCAGCAGTACAGGGATTTACGGCTACACCTTC.

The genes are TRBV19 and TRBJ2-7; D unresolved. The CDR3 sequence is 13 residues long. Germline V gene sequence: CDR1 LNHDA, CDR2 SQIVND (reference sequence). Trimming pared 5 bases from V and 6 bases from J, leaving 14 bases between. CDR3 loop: CASSPRSPREQYF. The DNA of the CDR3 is TGTGCCAGTAGTCCGAGGTCCCCCCGCGAGCAGTACTTC.

The CDR3 region is CASSEMGQGGGYTF. The CDR3 DNA follows: TGTGCCAGCAGTGAAATGGGACAGGGAGGTGGCTACACCTTC. V usage is TRBV2 and J usage is TRBJ1-2, with 9 bases identical to TRBD1. The length of the CDR3 is 14 residues. Germline CDR1 SNHLY, CDR2 FYNNEI. Trimming cost V 2 bases and J 7 bases; bases outside gene matches: 5.

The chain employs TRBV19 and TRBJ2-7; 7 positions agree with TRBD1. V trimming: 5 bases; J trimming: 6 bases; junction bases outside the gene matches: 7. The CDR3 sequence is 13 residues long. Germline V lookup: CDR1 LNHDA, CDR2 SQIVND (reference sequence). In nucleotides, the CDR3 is TGTGCCAGTAGTTCCGGGACAGAAATCGAGCAGTACTTC. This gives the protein CASSSGTEIEQYF.

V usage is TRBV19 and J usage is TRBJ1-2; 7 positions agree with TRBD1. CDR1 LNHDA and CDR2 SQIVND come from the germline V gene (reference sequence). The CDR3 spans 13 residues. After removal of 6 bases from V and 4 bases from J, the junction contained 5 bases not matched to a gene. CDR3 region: CASRGDRSYGYTF. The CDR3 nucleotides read TGTGCCAGTAGGGGGGACAGAAGCTATGGCTACACCTTC.

CDR3 sequence reads: CASSEAGGQRTYEQYF. In nucleotides, the CDR3 is TGTGCCAGCAGTGAAGCGGGGGGGCAGCGAACCTACGAGCAGTACTTC. The chain employs TRBV6-1 and TRBJ2-7, with a possible D match to TRBD2 (7 bases). Per the germline V gene, CDR1 is MNHNS and CDR2 is SASEGT. Trimming left V 0 bases short and J 2 bases short, with 14 bases between. There are 16 residues in the CDR3.

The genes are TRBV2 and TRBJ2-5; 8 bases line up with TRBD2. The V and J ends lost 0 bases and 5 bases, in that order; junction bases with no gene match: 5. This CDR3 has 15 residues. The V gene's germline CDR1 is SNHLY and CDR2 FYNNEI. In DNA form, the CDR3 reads TGTGCCAGCAGTGAAGCGCAGGGCGGGGGGGAGACCCAGTACTTC. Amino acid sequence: CASSEAQGGGETQYF.

The CDR3 spells CASSPSGGDYGYTF. The CDR3 DNA is TGCGCCAGCAGCCCCAGCGGGGGAGACTATGGCTACACCTTC. The chain has TRBV5-1 and TRBJ1-2, with D tentatively TRBD1 (5 bases). V shed 4 bases and J shed 3 bases, with 13 bases lying between them. Germline values: CDR1 SGHRS, CDR2 YFSETQ. The CDR3 runs 14 residues.

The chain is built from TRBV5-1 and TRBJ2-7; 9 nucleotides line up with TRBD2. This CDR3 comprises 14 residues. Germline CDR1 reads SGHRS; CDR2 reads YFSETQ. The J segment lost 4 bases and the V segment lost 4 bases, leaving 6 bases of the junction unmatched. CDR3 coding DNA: TGCGCCAGCAGCACCAGACTAGCGGCGTACGAGCAGTACTTC. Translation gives CASSTRLAAYEQYF.

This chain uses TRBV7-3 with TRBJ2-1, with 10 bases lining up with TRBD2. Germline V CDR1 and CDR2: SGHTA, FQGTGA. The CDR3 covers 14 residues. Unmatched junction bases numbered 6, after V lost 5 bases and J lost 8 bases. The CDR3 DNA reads TGTGCCAGCAGCGAGGGACTAGCGTATGATGAGCAGTTCTTC. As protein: CASSEGLAYDEQFF.

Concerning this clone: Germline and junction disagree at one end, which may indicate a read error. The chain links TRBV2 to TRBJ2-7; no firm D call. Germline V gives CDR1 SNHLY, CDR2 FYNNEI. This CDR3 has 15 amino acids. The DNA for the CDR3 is TGTGCCAGCAGCGAAGGTGGCTCCCAAGTCTACGAGCAGTACTTC. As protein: CASSEGGSQVYEQYF.

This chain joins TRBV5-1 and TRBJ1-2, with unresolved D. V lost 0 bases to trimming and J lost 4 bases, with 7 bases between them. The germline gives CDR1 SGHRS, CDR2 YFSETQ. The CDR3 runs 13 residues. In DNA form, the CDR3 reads TGCGCCAGCAGCTTGGAACAGATCTATGGCTACACCTTC. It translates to CASSLEQIYGYTF. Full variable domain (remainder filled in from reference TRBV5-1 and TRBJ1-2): KAGVTQTPRYLIKTRGQQVTLSCSPISGHRSVSWYQQTPGQGLQFLFEYFSETQRNKGNFPGRFSGRQFSNSRSEMNVSTLELGDSALYLCASSLEQIYGYTFGSGTRLTVV.

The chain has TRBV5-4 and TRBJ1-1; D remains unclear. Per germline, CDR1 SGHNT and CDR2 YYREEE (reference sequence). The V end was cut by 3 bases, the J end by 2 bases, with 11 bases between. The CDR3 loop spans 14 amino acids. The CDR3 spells CASSSPHTNTEAFF. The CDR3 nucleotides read TGTGCCAGCAGCTCCCCCCACACAAACACTGAAGCTTTCTTT.

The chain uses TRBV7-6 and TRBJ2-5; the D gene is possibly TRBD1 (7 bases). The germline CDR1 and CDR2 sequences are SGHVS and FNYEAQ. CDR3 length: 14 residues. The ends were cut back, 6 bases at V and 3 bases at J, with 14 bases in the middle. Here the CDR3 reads CASRRGTAEETQYF. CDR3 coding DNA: TGTGCCAGCAGACGGGGGACAGCAGAAGAGACCCAGTACTTC.